These 25 T cell receptor beta chains were sequenced from one sample in a study of T cells after posttransplantation cyclophosphamide. Some clones are missing from TCRdb's copy, which holds only in-frame ones; the method was immunoSEQ multiplex PCR. The sample records about 16,000 clones, about 90% being singletons. Treatment was busulfan-fludarabine conditioning, a marrow graft, and cyclophosphamide on days +3 and +4. The source was CD4+ T cells sorted from blood, collected after allogeneic stem cell transplant with posttransplant cyclophosphamide. Source of these receptors: a male patient between 60 and 69 years old who received an allogeneic stem cell transplant from a related donor and was CMV-positive. Some of these T cells may belong to the graft donor.

This clone was picked up a small number of times. This chain joins TRBV5-1 and TRBJ1-3, with a possible D match to TRBD1 (5 bases). Trimming took 2 bases from V and 0 from J, leaving 15 bases between them. The CDR3 runs to 17 residues. CDR1 SGHRS and CDR2 YFSETQ come from the germline V gene. In nucleotides, the CDR3 is TGCGCCAGCAGCTTCAGTACTTCAAGGGGCTCTGGAAACACCATATATTTT. Encoded protein: CASSFSTSRGSGNTIYF. Using reference TRBV5-1 and TRBJ1-3 for the parts outside the CDR3, the full variable domain is KAGVTQTPRYLIKTRGQQVTLSCSPISGHRSVSWYQQTPGQGLQFLFEYFSETQRNKGNFPGRFSGRQFSNSRSEMNVSTLELGDSALYLCASSFSTSRGSGNTIYFGEGSWLTVV.

The chain is built from TRBV10-3 and TRBJ1-6; 9 bases fit TRBD1. The germline CDR1 and CDR2 sequences are ENHRY and SYGVKD. The length of the CDR3 is 17 residues. V dropped 0 bases and J dropped 9; count of bases not matched to a gene: 9. The CDR3 region is CAISESISGQGSSPLHF. CDR3 DNA: TGTGCCATCAGTGAGTCGATTTCCGGACAGGGGTCTTCACCCCTCCACTTT.

The V and J genes are TRBV5-5 and TRBJ1-4; tentative D call: TRBD1 (5 bases). CDR3 length: 15 amino acids. Germline V gene lookup returns CDR1 SGHKS and CDR2 YYEKEE (reference sequence). Between the trimmed V and J ends, which lost 3 bases and 5 bases, there was a span of 14 bases. The CDR3 protein is CASSWEGLTNEKLFF. In nucleotides, the CDR3 is TGTGCCAGCAGCTGGGAGGGACTGACAAATGAAAAACTGTTTTTT.

J is TRBJ1-2 and V is TRBV5-4; D uncertain. Trimming cost V 1 base and J 4 bases, with 8 bases left between them. CDR3 length: 13 residues. Germline V gene sequence: CDR1 SGHNT, CDR2 YYREEE (reference sequence). Here the CDR3 reads CASSLSQTYGYTF. In DNA form, the CDR3 reads TGTGCCAGCAGCTTGTCACAGACCTATGGCTACACCTTC.

The chain links TRBV28 to TRBJ2-5, with 10 bases identical to TRBD2. V shed 5 bases, J shed 5 bases, and the junction held 8 bases outside the gene matches. The CDR3 is made up of 15 amino acids. The germline V gene has CDR1 MDHEN and CDR2 SYDVKM. The CDR3 bases are TGTGCCAGCAGTCGGCCTAGCGGGGGAGGGGAGACCCAGTACTTC. This sequence encodes CASSRPSGGGETQYF.

V is TRBV30 and J is TRBJ1-2, with D maybe TRBD1 (5 bases). Germline CDR1 GTSNPN, CDR2 SVGIG (reference sequence). The CDR3 contains 13 residues. Trimming took off 2 bases at V and 4 bases at J, with 11 bases between the two ends. CDR3 nucleotides: TGTGCCTGGAGTCTGGGCAGGGCCTATGGCTACACCTTC. This gives the protein CAWSLGRAYGYTF.

V usage is TRBV18 and J usage is TRBJ1-6, with TRBD1 identical over 9 bases. The CDR3 has 15 amino acids. Unmatched junction bases numbered 7, after V lost 5 bases and J lost 8 bases. Germline V gives CDR1 KGHSH, CDR2 LQKENI. The CDR3 loop reads CASSSGQGTDSPLHF. CDR3 coding DNA: TGTGCCAGCTCATCGGGACAGGGCACCGATTCACCCCTCCACTTT.

The genes are TRBV7-2 and TRBJ2-1, with 10 bases lining up with TRBD1. Germline V gene lookup returns CDR1 SGHTA and CDR2 FQGNSA. With V trimmed by 1 base and J by 7 bases, 7 bases remained unmatched. This CDR3 comprises 16 residues. The DNA of the CDR3 is TGTGCCAGCAGCTTAGTAAGGCGGGACAGGGGAAATGAGCAGTTCTTC. Encoded protein: CASSLVRRDRGNEQFF.

The rearrangement joins TRBV28 to TRBJ2-1; TRBD2 might be the D (7 bases). This CDR3 is 15 amino acids long. Trimming left V 4 bases short and J 8 bases short, with 18 bases between. Germline CDR1 and CDR2: MDHEN and SYDVKM. The CDR3 bases are TGTGCCAGCAGTTCCGTCCGGGGGGCAGACGATGAGCAGTTCTTC. Translated: CASSSVRGADDEQFF.

The chain links TRBV5-1 to TRBJ2-5; 13 nucleotides agree with TRBD2. Germline CDR1 and CDR2: SGHRS and YFSETQ. The J segment lost 4 bases and the V segment lost 4 bases, leaving 7 bases of the junction unmatched. The CDR3 is 16 residues long. The DNA for the CDR3 is TGCGCCAGCAGCGGGGGGACTAGCGGGGCGAGAGAGACCCAGTACTTC. This translates into CASSGGTSGARETQYF.

The V and J genes are TRBV7-8 and TRBJ2-3; 8 bases fit TRBD2. CDR3 size: 15 residues. V dropped 3 bases and J dropped 2; count of bases not matched to a gene: 4. Germline-derived CDR1 and CDR2 are SGHVS and FQNEAQ. The DNA of the CDR3 is TGTGCCAGCAGCTTTACGGGGGGGTTCACAGATACGCAGTATTTT. Protein sequence: CASSFTGGFTDTQYF.

This clone was detected only once. Other DNA variants within this sample encode the same CDR3. The chain has TRBV5-4 and TRBJ1-2; D is perhaps TRBD1 (5 bases). The length of the CDR3 is 14 residues. In germline, CDR1 is SGHNT, CDR2 YYREEE (reference sequence). V was pared by 4 bases and J by 2 bases, with 12 bases between. The CDR3 sequence: CASSLTGGNYGYTF. The CDR3 region has the DNA TGTGCCAGCAGCCTCACGGGGGGAAACTATGGCTACACCTTC.

The genes are TRBV7-2 and TRBJ2-1; 8 bases agree with TRBD2. This CDR3 contains 16 residues. Germline CDR1 is SGHTA and CDR2 is FQGNSA. The J segment lost 0 bases and the V segment lost 3 bases, leaving 4 bases of the junction unmatched. The CDR3 region is CASSFLAGSSYNEQFF. As DNA, the CDR3 is TGTGCCAGCAGCTTTTTAGCGGGGAGCTCCTACAATGAGCAGTTCTTC.

This chain connects TRBV11-1 to TRBJ2-5; no reliable D call. CDR3 size: 12 residues. CDR1 is SGHAT, CDR2 FQDESV, per germline (reference sequence). The germline V and J ends were trimmed by 1 base and 5 bases, with 5 bases remaining between them. The CDR3 DNA follows: TGTGCCAGCAGCTTAGGCGAGGAGACCCAGTACTTC. This sequence encodes CASSLGEETQYF. Combining the CDR3 with reference TRBV11-1 and TRBJ2-5 gives the whole variable domain EAEVAQSPRYKITEKSQAVAFWCDPISGHATLYWYRQILGQGPELLVQFQDESVVDDSQLPKDRFSAERLKGVDSTLKIQPAELGDSAMYLCASSLGEETQYFGPGTRLLVL.

Details on this clone: In the same sample, other DNA sequences code for this CDR3. The DNA for the CDR3 is TGTGCCAGCAGTTACGCAGGGAAAAATTCACCCCTCCACTTT. Its translation: CASSYAGKNSPLHF. The chain combines TRBV27 with TRBJ1-6; perhaps TRBD1 as D (5 bases). The V gene's germline CDR1 is MNHEY and CDR2 SMNVEV (reference sequence). V lost 4 bases to trimming and J lost 7 bases, with 11 bases between them. This CDR3 contains 14 residues.

This chain connects TRBV9 to TRBJ2-7, with D hard to call. This CDR3 comprises 14 residues. Germline V gene data show CDR1 as SGDLS and CDR2 as YYNGEE. V gave up 3 bases and J gave up 1 base, with 11 bases separating them. The CDR3 loop reads CASSAFYLSYEQYF. The CDR3 DNA sequence: TGTGCCAGCAGCGCGTTTTACTTATCCTACGAGCAGTACTTC.

V and J are TRBV7-9 and TRBJ1-2, with 7 bases fitting TRBD1. The CDR3 extends over 13 amino acids. CDR1 is SEHNR and CDR2 is FQNEAQ in the germline V gene (reference sequence). J was trimmed by 6 bases and V by 0 bases; bases with no gene match: 1. The CDR3 nucleotides read TGTGCCAGCAGCTTAGCAGGGGGCGATGGCTACACCTTC. Protein: CASSLAGGDGYTF.

The chain links TRBV11-3 to TRBJ2-7; D uncertain. The CDR3 totals 13 residues. With 1 base removed from V and 7 bases from J, the gap between germline ends came to 11 bases. CDR1 is SGHNT, CDR2 YENEEA, per germline. CDR3 residues: CASSLGLRGEQYF. The CDR3 bases are TGTGCCAGCAGCTTAGGGTTGAGAGGTGAGCAGTACTTC. Full variable domain (rest looked up from reference TRBV11-3 and TRBJ2-7): EAGVVQSPRYKIIEKKQPVAFWCNPISGHNTLYWYLQNLGQGPELLIRYENEEAVDDSQLPKDRFSAERLKGVDSTLKIQPAELGDSAVYLCASSLGLRGEQYFGPGTRLTVT.

The chain joins TRBV7-2 to TRBJ1-2, with 9 bases identical to TRBD1. The CDR3 is 17 residues long. With V trimmed by 1 base and J by 0 bases, 6 bases remained unmatched. The germline CDR1 and CDR2 sequences are SGHTA and FQGNSA. CDR3 nucleotides: TGTGCCAGCAGCTTAGGGGACAGGGAGGGTCCTAACTATGGCTACACCTTC. This translates into CASSLGDREGPNYGYTF.

Concerning this clone itself: The sample has other DNA sequences that encode this CDR3 too. The gene calls are TRBV7-6 and TRBJ1-5, with 7 bases matching TRBD1. Unmatched junction bases numbered 1, after V lost 1 base and J lost 4 bases. Germline V gene data show CDR1 as SGHVS and CDR2 as FNYEAQ. This CDR3 region has 14 residues. CDR3 nucleotides: TGTGCCAGCAGCTTAGAACAGGGGAATCAGCCCCAGCATTTT. Translation gives CASSLEQGNQPQHF.

V gene TRBV19 combines with J gene TRBJ1-3; D is ambiguous. V lost 6 bases and J 10 bases, leaving 10 bases between the germline ends. Per germline, CDR1 LNHDA and CDR2 SQIVND (reference sequence). The CDR3 length is 11 residues. Here the CDR3 reads CASSPPPTIYF. DNA of the CDR3: TGTGCCAGTAGCCCCCCCCCGACCATATATTTT.

The V call is TRBV6-5, the J call TRBJ1-2; TRBD1 agrees at 7 bases. Germline lookup yields CDR1 MNHEY and CDR2 SVGAGI. J gave up 2 bases and V 10 bases, and 7 bases lay outside the gene matches. The CDR3 covers 13 residues. For the CDR3, the DNA is TGTGCCACTCAAAGGGACAGAAACTATGGCTACACCTTC. It codes for CATQRDRNYGYTF.

The chain combines TRBV7-2 with TRBJ2-2; 11 bases fit TRBD2. Germline V gene sequence: CDR1 SGHTA, CDR2 FQGNSA. V dropped 5 bases and J dropped 7; count of bases not matched to a gene: 12. The CDR3 contains 17 residues. The CDR3 here is CASSANSGGAMLGELFF. The CDR3 DNA reads TGTGCCAGCAGCGCCAATAGCGGGGGGGCGATGCTCGGGGAGCTGTTTTTT.

The chain uses TRBV4-3 and TRBJ2-6; 9 nucleotides match TRBD1. Judging by the DNA end, TRBJ2-4 fits better; the J call may be wrong. From germline, CDR1 is LGHNA and CDR2 YSLEER. The CDR3 runs to 14 residues. The CDR3 spells CASSQSQGADIQYF. CDR3 bases: TGCGCCAGCAGCCAGTCACAGGGGGCGGACATTCAGTACTTC.

The chain couples TRBV4-2 to TRBJ2-3, with D maybe TRBD1 (5 bases). The CDR3 sequence is 16 residues long. Germline V lookup: CDR1 LGHNA, CDR2 YNFKEQ. V shed 2 bases and J shed 2 bases, with 14 bases lying between them. CDR3 sequence reads: CASSQFGQRNTDTQYF. In nucleotides, the CDR3 is TGTGCCAGCAGCCAATTCGGACAAAGGAACACAGATACGCAGTATTTT.